A selection of T cell receptor beta chains follows, all from one sample in a study of blood T cell repertoires in COVID-19. Sequencing was performed with immunoSEQ multiplex PCR; in TCRdb, only in-frame clones are kept and a portion is missing. This repertoire shows approximately 250,000 clones, 80% to 95% found once; its top ten account for around 0.83%. The specimen was peripheral blood. These receptors were taken from a man younger than 45 with COVID-19, enrolled during active disease. The conserved cysteine and the conserved F or W are not part of the CDR3 here.

>TRBV6-5|TRBJ1-1
ASIHPGARTEAF
>TRBV5-4|TRBJ1-4
ASSLGGRPSTNEKLF
>TRBV2|TRBJ2-1
ASKRTAYNEQF
>TRBV10-3|TRBJ1-2
AITPQDRVGYGYT
>TRBV6-5|TRBJ1-2
ASTGSSFGYT
>TRBV27|TRBJ2-7
ASSSTQGAQDEQY
>TRBV15|TRBJ1-5
ATSSGGQHNQPQH
>TRBV7-9|TRBJ1-2
ASSLRSDGGYGYT
>TRBV6-5|TRBJ1-6
ASSYSRGNNSPLH
>TRBV7-3|TRBJ2-2
ASSKLGSTGELF
>TRBV2|TRBJ2-1
AGRTPKEF
>TRBV3-1/TRBV3-2|TRBJ2-7
ASSQGHIRGQY
>TRBV6-5|TRBJ2-7
ASSYSGLAGGYEQY
>TRBV19|TRBJ1-5
ASSTDRGTYQPQH
>TRBV7-9|TRBJ2-5
ATQTRRPGQETQY
>TRBV7-6|TRBJ2-7
ASSPGPAGEQY
>TRBV5-1|TRBJ1-1
ASSLLGAAMNTEAF
>TRBV18|TRBJ1-4
ASSPRETNEKLF
>TRBV10-3|TRBJ2-5
AISDPTGTLGETQY
>TRBV12-2|TRBJ2-5
ARMGQQETQY
>TRBV5-1|TRBJ2-3
ASSGGTAITDTQY
>TRBV11-2|TRBJ1-1
ASSVTPRQGQGNTEAF
>TRBV21-1|TRBJ2-2
ASHSRGAVGCQKNTGELF
>TRBV6-5|TRBJ2-1
ASSYSRVHEQF
>TRBV19|TRBJ2-1
ASRVGGAYNEQF
>TRBV6-1|TRBJ2-7
ASSEEGTGGFYEQY
>TRBV4-2|TRBJ1-2
ASSQDLQGGYGYT
>TRBV2|TRBJ1-1
ASRDTGYTEAF
>TRBV2|TRBJ1-5
ASRATGRNQPQH
>TRBV27|TRBJ1-2
ASSYGAGERGYT
>TRBV7-2|TRBJ2-1
ASSLEWRGSNEQF
>TRBV6-5|TRBJ1-2
ASRSQGAVLGGYT
>TRBV19|TRBJ2-6
ASSQTHRSGANVLT
>TRBV4-2|TRBJ2-4
ASSQAPRGDRAENIQY
>TRBV10-2|TRBJ1-2
ASSEQGGGYGYT
>TRBV4-1|TRBJ1-5
ASSQEFAGGGWPQH
>TRBV9|TRBJ1-5
ASSVAGGGQPQH
>TRBV3-1/TRBV3-2|TRBJ1-6
ASSQDAGASGSPLH
>TRBV5-1|TRBJ2-5
ASSLIPGEETQY
>TRBV25-1|TRBJ2-5
ASTASGETQY
>TRBV2|TRBJ2-7
ASSVTSGTYEQY
>TRBV11-2|TRBJ2-5
ASSLVRGLETQY
>TRBV24-1|TRBJ1-2
ATSDPTQNYGYT
>TRBV9|TRBJ1-3
ASSVDVQVTSSGNTIY
>TRBV11-1|TRBJ2-3
ASRTRQLSTDTQY
>TRBV2|TRBJ2-3
ASSGASGGGTDTQY
>TRBV3-1/TRBV3-2|TRBJ2-5
ASSQMGTQGSAQY
>TRBV7-2|TRBJ2-2
ASSLESPLAANTGELF
>TRBV6-2/TRBV6-3|TRBJ1-1
ASSLSGGTEAF
>TRBV4-1|TRBJ1-5
ASSEPTGGNQPQH
>TRBV18|TRBJ1-2
ASSPGESYGYT
>TRBV7-3|TRBJ2-3
ASSPTSTDTQY